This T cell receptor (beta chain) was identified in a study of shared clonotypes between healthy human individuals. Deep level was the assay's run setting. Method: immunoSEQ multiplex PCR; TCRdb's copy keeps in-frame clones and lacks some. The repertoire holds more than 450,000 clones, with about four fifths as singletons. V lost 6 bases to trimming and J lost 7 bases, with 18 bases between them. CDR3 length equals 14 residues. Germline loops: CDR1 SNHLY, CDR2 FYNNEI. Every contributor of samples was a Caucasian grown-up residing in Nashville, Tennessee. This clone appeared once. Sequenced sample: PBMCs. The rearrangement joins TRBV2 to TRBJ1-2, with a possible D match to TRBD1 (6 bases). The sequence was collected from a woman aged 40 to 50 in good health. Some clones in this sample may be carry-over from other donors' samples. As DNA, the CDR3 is TGTGCCAGCAGCAGGAGGGGGGCGGTAGGTGGCTACACCTTC. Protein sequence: CASSRRGAVGGYTF.